The 18 T cell receptor beta chains below all came from one sample that was sequenced in a study of shared clonotypes between healthy human individuals. The method was immunoSEQ multiplex PCR; TCRdb's version includes in-frame clones alone and lacks a portion of them. The sample has about 710,000 clones; around four fifths are singletons. The material sequenced was memory CD4+ T cells sorted from blood. The subset was: CD45RA-negative fraction. The receptors stem from a woman aged 25 to 39 in good health.

The chain combines TRBV4-1 with TRBJ2-7; TRBD2 matches 12 bases. J gave up 3 bases and V 0 bases, and 6 bases lay outside the gene matches. Germline CDR1 is MGHRA and CDR2 is YSYEKL. The length of the CDR3 is 17 residues. The CDR3 DNA follows: TGCGCCAGCAGCCAAGATCCCGGACTAGCGGGACGCTACGAGCAGTACTTC. Translated, it gives CASSQDPGLAGRYEQYF.

The chain joins TRBV4-1 to TRBJ1-4, with a weak D call TRBD1 (5 bases). The germline V gene has CDR1 MGHRA and CDR2 YSYEKL. Trimming pared 6 bases from V and 7 bases from J, leaving 27 bases between. This CDR3 region has 18 residues. The CDR3 DNA sequence: TGCGCCAGCAGACGTAGCCAAGATAAAACAGGCTTGGGTGAAAAACTGTTTTTT. Its protein is CASRRSQDKTGLGEKLFF.

A single count supports this clone. The same CDR3 can be traced to other DNA sequences in this sample. The chain combines TRBV7-2 with TRBJ2-7; 7 bases are a match to TRBD2. V gave up 5 bases and J gave up 0 bases; unmatched junction bases: 4. CDR3 length: 14 amino acids. Germline loops: CDR1 SGHTA, CDR2 FQGNSA. CDR3 amino acids: CASSRQRDSYEQYF. Written as DNA, the CDR3 is TGTGCCAGCAGCAGGCAGCGGGACTCCTACGAGCAGTACTTC.

A note on this clone: At one boundary the junction diverges from the germline segment, which might be a read error. The chain links TRBV5-4 to TRBJ2-7; 7 bases are shared with TRBD1. CDR1 and CDR2 from the germline V gene are SGHNT and YYREEE (reference sequence). The length of the CDR3 is 17 residues. CDR3: CASSPSSARQGRGEQYF. As DNA, the CDR3 is TGCGCCAGCAGCCCTAGTTCGGCCCGACAGGGAAGGGGCGAGCAGTACTTC. Looking up the rest from reference TRBV5-4 and TRBJ2-7 gives the full variable domain: ETGVTQSPTHLIKTRGQQVTLRCSSQSGHNTVSWYQQALGQGPQFIFQYYREEENGRGNFPPRFSGLQFPNYSSELNVNALELDDSALYLCASSPSSARQGRGEQYFGPGTRLTVT.

The V and J genes are TRBV7-6 and TRBJ1-1; weak D call: TRBD1 (6 bases). Trimming removed 0 bases at V and 5 bases at J, with 16 bases between. This CDR3 has 16 residues. Germline assignment: CDR1 SGHVS and CDR2 FNYEAQ. CDR3 coding DNA: TGTGCCAGCAGCTTAGCATTAAGGGAAGGGGGAACTGAAGCTTTCTTT. It specifies CASSLALREGGTEAFF.

The chain employs TRBV7-9 and TRBJ2-3; D is perhaps TRBD1 (6 bases). Trimming removed 4 bases at V and 4 bases at J, with 12 bases between. Germline CDR1 and CDR2: SEHNR and FQNEAQ (reference sequence). The CDR3 sequence is 14 residues long. CDR3 sequence reads: CASSSTGSADTQYF. The CDR3 DNA sequence: TGTGCCAGCAGCTCAACAGGGTCGGCAGATACGCAGTATTTT.

The rearrangement links TRBV15 to TRBJ2-1, with D possibly TRBD1 on 6 matching bases. Between the trimmed V and J ends, which lost 2 bases and 3 bases, there was a span of 11 bases. Per germline, CDR1 LNHNV and CDR2 YYDKDF (reference sequence). CDR3 size: 15 residues. DNA of the CDR3: TGTGCCACCAGCAGACAGGGGATTAGCTACAATGAGCAGTTCTTC. Its protein is CATSRQGISYNEQFF.

This chain uses TRBV28 with TRBJ1-2, with D perhaps TRBD1 (5 bases). From germline, CDR1 is MDHEN and CDR2 SYDVKM. There are 13 residues in the CDR3. V gave up 8 bases and J gave up 4 bases, with 14 bases separating them. The CDR3 nucleotides read TGTGCCAGCGCCTCGGGGGGGTTCTATGGCTACACCTTC. It specifies CASASGGFYGYTF.

J is TRBJ2-1 and V is TRBV20-1, with D hard to call. Germline V gene lookup returns CDR1 DFQATT and CDR2 SNEGSKA (reference sequence). There are 11 residues in the CDR3. Between the trimmed V and J ends, which lost 0 bases and 9 bases, there was a span of 6 bases. The DNA for the CDR3 is TGCAGTGCTAGAGATCCCCCTGAGCAGTTCTTC. It yields the protein CSARDPPEQFF.

The chain links TRBV5-1 to TRBJ1-2, with 7 bases aligning to TRBD1. Germline loops: CDR1 SGHRS, CDR2 YFSETQ. Trimming took 4 bases from V and 4 from J; bases not matched to a gene: 7. This CDR3 is 14 amino acids long. The CDR3 coding sequence is TGCGCCAGCAGCGTACGGACAGGAACCTATGGCTACACCTTC. Translating it yields CASSVRTGTYGYTF.

This clone was seen ten or more times. The chain is built from TRBV27 and TRBJ1-2, with a possible D match to TRBD1 (5 bases). Germline CDR1 reads MNHEY; CDR2 reads SMNVEV (reference sequence). This CDR3 spans 17 amino acids. V was cut by 7 bases and J by 0 bases, with 21 bases left in between. CDR3 DNA: TGTGCCAGCACCCCCCTCGTGTCCGGGGGACCTAACTATGGCTACACCTTC. The encoded protein is CASTPLVSGGPNYGYTF.

This clone has more than one count but fewer than ten. The chain links TRBV30 to TRBJ1-5; D call uncertain. Germline V gene sequence: CDR1 GTSNPN, CDR2 SVGIG (reference sequence). This CDR3 comprises 14 residues. V lost 5 bases to trimming and J lost 1 base, with 12 bases between them. CDR3 in amino acids: CAWGFEASNQPQHF. The DNA for the CDR3 is TGTGCCTGGGGTTTCGAGGCCAGCAATCAGCCCCAGCATTTT.

A remark on this clone: The same CDR3 also results from other DNA sequences found in this sample. This sequence joins TRBV18 and TRBJ2-2, with D unclear. Trimming shortened V by 5 bases and J by 2 bases, and 6 bases separated the two germline ends. CDR3 length: 13 amino acids. Germline CDR1 is KGHSH and CDR2 is LQKENI. The CDR3 reads CASSGSNTGELFF. CDR3 bases: TGTGCCAGCTCAGGATCAAACACCGGGGAGCTGTTTTTT.

The chain employs TRBV4-2 and TRBJ2-5; TRBD2 agrees at 8 bases. V trimming: 6 bases; J trimming: 5 bases; junction bases outside the gene matches: 8. CDR1 LGHNA and CDR2 YNFKEQ come from the germline V gene. The CDR3 consists of 14 residues. CDR3 bases: TGTGCCAGCAGTCTAGGACTAGCTGGGGAGACCCAGTACTTC. Its translation: CASSLGLAGETQYF.

In this sample, this clone turned up a few times. This sequence joins TRBV14 and TRBJ2-2; a possible D gene is TRBD1 (5 bases). Deletions cut 4 bases from V and 4 bases from J, with 7 bases between. The CDR3 is 13 residues long. Germline CDR1 and CDR2: SGHDN and FVKESK. The CDR3 region is CASSRTGTGELFF. DNA for the CDR3: TGTGCCAGCAGCCGAACAGGCACCGGGGAGCTGTTTTTT.

This clone was picked up one time. This chain links TRBV9 with TRBJ2-3; D is possibly TRBD1 or TRBD2 (5 bases each). The length of the CDR3 is 13 residues. V lost 2 bases to trimming and J lost 5 bases, with 9 bases between them. Germline V lookup: CDR1 SGDLS, CDR2 YYNGEE. The CDR3: CASSVGGGDTQYF. The DNA for the CDR3 is TGTGCCAGCAGCGTTGGGGGTGGAGATACGCAGTATTTT.

This clone occurred once. The chain recombines TRBV28 with TRBJ2-6, with D perhaps matching TRBD2 (6 bases). Germline V CDR1 and CDR2: MDHEN, SYDVKM. CDR3 length equals 20 residues. The V gene lost 5 bases and the J gene lost 2 bases, with 25 bases spanning the gap. The chain's CDR3 is CASSKTGLQLSMPGANVLTF. CDR3 bases: TGTGCCAGCAGTAAAACGGGACTGCAACTCAGTATGCCTGGGGCCAACGTCCTGACTTTC.

The CDR3 nucleotides read TGTGCCAGCAGTTTACGACAAATAGCAACCCAGTACTTC. Amino acids: CASSLRQIATQYF. This sequence joins TRBV28 and TRBJ2-5, with D uncertain. CDR1 is MDHEN, CDR2 SYDVKM, per germline. This CDR3 comprises 13 residues. V dropped 2 bases and J dropped 8 bases, with 12 bases sitting between them.